This T cell receptor beta chain was found in a study of blood T cell repertoires in COVID-19. The overall study: Acute-phase and convalescent COVID-19 samples originated in the United States, Italy and Spain.

In the original workflow: Amplification of reference gene primers provided the estimated nucleated cell counts. The method was immunoSEQ multiplex PCR; TCRdb's version includes in-frame clones alone and lacks a portion of them. The DNA gave D and trimming, while V, J and clone size come from that table. The data show approximately 26,000 clones, around four fifths seen once. V lost 1 base to trimming and J lost 7 bases, with 10 bases between them. The CDR3 totals 13 residues. Material: peripheral blood. The chain links TRBV12-3 or TRBV12-4 to TRBJ1-2; a weak D match, TRBD1 (5 bases). This TCR was recovered from a man aged 80 or over with active or convalescent COVID-19. CDR3 amino acids: CASSLGSGGGYTF. CDR3 DNA: TGTGCCAGCAGTTTAGGCAGCGGGGGTGGCTACACCTTC.